This TCR beta chain is drawn from a study of patients and donors after allogeneic stem cell transplantation. The CDR3 sequence is 15 residues long. CDR1 SGHAT and CDR2 FQNNGV come from the germline V gene. V was pared by 0 bases and J by 4 bases, with 10 bases between. TCRdb reprocessed the RT-PCR reads with MiXCR, giving one entry per CDR3 protein. The profile shows some 230,000 distinct CDR3 sequences, less than 15% of them singletons. The sequence came from a human donor who was either an allogeneic HSCT recipient or a stem cell or donor lymphocyte infusion donor (not recorded which). It is not recorded whose cells these are; they may come from a transplant donor. The source material was blood, either unsorted or a sorted T cell fraction (not recorded which). The J gene is TRBJ1-5, the V gene TRBV11-2; D unresolved. The chain's CDR3 is CASSLDRGPNQPQHF. The CDR3 nucleotides are TGTGCCAGCAGCTTAGACCGCGGACCGAATCAGCCCCAGCATTTT.